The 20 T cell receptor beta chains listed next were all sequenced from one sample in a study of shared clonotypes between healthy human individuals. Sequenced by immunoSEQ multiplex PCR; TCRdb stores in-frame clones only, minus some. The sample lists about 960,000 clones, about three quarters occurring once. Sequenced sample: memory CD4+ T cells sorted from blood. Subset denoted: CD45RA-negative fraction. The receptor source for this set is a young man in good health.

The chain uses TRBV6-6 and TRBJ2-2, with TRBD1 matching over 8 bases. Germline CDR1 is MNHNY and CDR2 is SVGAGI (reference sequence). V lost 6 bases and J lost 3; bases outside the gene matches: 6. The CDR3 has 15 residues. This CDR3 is CASRAPDRDTGELFF. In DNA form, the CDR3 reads TGTGCCAGCAGGGCCCCGGACAGGGACACCGGGGAGCTGTTTTTT.

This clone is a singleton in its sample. The CDR3 spells CASSDRQGGTEKLFF. The CDR3 DNA reads as TGTGCCAGCAGCGACCGACAGGGGGGAACTGAAAAACTGTTTTTT. This rearrangement joins TRBV7-9 to TRBJ1-4, with TRBD1 matching 9 bases. V lost 5 bases and J lost 7; bases outside the gene matches: 8. This CDR3 region has 15 residues. CDR1 is SEHNR and CDR2 is FQNEAQ in the germline V gene (reference sequence).

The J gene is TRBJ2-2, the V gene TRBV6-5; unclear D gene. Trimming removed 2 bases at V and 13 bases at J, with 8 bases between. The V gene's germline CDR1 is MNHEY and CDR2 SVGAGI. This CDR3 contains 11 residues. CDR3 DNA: TGTGCCAGCAGTTACATGAAGCGGCTGTTTTTT. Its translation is CASSYMKRLFF.

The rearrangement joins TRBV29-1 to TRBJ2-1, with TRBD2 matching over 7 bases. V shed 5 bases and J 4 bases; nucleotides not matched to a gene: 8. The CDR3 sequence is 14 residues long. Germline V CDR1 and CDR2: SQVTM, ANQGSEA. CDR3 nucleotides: TGCAGCGTTCCCCGGGGAGCGGGGTACAATGAGCAGTTCTTC. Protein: CSVPRGAGYNEQFF.

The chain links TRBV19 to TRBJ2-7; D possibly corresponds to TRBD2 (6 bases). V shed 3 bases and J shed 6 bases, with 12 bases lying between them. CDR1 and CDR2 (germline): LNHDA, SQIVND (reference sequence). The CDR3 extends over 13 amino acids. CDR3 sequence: CASSILGGVEQYF. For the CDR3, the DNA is TGTGCCAGTAGTATTCTCGGAGGGGTCGAGCAGTACTTC. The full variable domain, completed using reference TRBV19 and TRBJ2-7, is DGGITQSPKYLFRKEGQNVTLSCEQNLNHDAMYWYRQDPGQGLRLIYYSQIVNDFQKGDIAEGYSVSREKKESFPLTVTSAQKNPTAFYLCASSILGGVEQYFGPGTRLTVT.

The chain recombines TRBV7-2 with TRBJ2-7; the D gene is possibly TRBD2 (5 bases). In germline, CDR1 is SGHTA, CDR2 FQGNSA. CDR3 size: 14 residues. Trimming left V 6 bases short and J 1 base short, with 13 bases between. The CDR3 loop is CASSRVGSSYEQYF. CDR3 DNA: TGTGCCAGCAGTCGGGTGGGGAGTTCCTACGAGCAGTACTTC.

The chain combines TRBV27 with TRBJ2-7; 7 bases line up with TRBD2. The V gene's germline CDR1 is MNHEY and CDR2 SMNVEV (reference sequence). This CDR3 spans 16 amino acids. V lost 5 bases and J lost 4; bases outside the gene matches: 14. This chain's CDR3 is CASSPRVLAGEYEQYF. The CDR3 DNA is TGTGCCAGCAGTCCCCGCGTTCTTGCGGGGGAATACGAGCAGTACTTC.

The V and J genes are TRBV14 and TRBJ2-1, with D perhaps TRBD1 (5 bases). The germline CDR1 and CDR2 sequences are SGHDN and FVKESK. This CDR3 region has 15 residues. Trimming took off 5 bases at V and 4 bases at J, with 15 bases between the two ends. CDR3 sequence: CASSTGPSGYNEQFF. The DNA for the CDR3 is TGTGCCAGCAGCACCGGCCCATCAGGGTACAATGAGCAGTTCTTC.

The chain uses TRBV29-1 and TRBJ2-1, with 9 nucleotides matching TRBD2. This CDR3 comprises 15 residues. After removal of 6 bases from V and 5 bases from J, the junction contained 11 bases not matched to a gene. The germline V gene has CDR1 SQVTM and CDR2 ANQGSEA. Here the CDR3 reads CSVDKAGGRDNEQFF. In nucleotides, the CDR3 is TGCAGCGTAGACAAAGCGGGAGGCCGGGACAATGAGCAGTTCTTC.

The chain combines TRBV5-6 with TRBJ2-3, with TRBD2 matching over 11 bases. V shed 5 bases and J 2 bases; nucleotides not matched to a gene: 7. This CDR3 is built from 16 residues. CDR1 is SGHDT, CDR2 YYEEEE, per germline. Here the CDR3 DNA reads TGTGCCAGCAGTCCACTAGCGGGAGAGAACACAGATACGCAGTATTTT. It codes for CASSPLAGENTDTQYF.

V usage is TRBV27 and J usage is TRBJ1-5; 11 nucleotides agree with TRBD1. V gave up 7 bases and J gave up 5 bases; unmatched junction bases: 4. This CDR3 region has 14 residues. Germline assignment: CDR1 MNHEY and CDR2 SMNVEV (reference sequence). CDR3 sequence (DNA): TGTGCCAGCAAAGGGACAGGGGGTCATCAGCCCCAGCATTTT. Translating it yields CASKGTGGHQPQHF.

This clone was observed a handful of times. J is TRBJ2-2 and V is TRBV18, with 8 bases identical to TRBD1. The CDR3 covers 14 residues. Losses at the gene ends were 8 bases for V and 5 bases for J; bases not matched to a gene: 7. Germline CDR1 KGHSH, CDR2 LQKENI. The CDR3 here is CASRGQGRTGELFF. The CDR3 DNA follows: TGTGCCAGCCGCGGACAGGGAAGGACCGGGGAGCTGTTTTTT.

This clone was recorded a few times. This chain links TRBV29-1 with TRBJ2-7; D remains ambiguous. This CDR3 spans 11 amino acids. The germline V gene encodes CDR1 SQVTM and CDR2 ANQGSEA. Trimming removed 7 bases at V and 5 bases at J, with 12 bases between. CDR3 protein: CSADNSNEQYF. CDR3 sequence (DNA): TGCAGCGCCGATAACTCGAACGAGCAGTACTTC.

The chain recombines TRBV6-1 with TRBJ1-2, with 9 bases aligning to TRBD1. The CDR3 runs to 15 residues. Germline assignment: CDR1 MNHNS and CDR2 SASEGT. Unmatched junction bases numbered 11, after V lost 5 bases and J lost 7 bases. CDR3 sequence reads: CASSSRDRGIGGYTF. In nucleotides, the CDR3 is TGTGCCAGCAGTTCGAGAGACAGGGGGATAGGTGGCTACACCTTC.

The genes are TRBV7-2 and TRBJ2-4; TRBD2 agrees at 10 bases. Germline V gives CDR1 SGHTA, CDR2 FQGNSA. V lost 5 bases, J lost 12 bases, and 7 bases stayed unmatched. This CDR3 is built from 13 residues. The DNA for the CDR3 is TGTGCCAGCAGCCTCCTAGCGGGAGTTGCTCAGTACTTC. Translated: CASSLLAGVAQYF.

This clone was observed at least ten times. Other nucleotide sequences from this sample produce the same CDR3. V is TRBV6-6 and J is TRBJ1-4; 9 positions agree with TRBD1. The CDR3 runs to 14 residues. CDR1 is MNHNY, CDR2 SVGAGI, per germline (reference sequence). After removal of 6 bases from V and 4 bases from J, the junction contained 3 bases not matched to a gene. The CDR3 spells CASSLTGGNEKLFF. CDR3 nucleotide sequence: TGTGCCAGCAGCCTGACAGGGGGTAATGAAAAACTGTTTTTT.

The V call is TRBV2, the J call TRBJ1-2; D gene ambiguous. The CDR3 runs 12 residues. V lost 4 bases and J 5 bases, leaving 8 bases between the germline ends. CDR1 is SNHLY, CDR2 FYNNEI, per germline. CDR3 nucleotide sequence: TGTGCCAGCAGTGTGACGGATTATGGCTACACCTTC. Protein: CASSVTDYGYTF.

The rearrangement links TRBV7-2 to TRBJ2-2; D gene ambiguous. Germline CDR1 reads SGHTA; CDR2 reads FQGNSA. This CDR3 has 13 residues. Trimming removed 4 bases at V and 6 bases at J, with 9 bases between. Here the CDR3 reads CASSSLESGELFF. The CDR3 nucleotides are TGTGCCAGCAGCTCCCTTGAGTCCGGGGAGCTGTTTTTT.

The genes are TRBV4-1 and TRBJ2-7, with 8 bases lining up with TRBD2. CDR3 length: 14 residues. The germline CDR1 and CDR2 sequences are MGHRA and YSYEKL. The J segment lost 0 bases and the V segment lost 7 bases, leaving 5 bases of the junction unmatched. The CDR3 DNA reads TGCGCCAGCAAGTGGCGGGGGGACTCCTACGAGCAGTACTTC. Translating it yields CASKWRGDSYEQYF.

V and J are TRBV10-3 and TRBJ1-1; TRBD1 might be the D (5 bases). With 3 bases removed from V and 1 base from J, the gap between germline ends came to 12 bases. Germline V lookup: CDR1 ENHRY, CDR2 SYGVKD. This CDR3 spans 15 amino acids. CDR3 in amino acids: CAISERGRGNTEAFF. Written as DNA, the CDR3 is TGTGCCATCAGTGAAAGGGGCCGGGGGAACACTGAAGCTTTCTTT.